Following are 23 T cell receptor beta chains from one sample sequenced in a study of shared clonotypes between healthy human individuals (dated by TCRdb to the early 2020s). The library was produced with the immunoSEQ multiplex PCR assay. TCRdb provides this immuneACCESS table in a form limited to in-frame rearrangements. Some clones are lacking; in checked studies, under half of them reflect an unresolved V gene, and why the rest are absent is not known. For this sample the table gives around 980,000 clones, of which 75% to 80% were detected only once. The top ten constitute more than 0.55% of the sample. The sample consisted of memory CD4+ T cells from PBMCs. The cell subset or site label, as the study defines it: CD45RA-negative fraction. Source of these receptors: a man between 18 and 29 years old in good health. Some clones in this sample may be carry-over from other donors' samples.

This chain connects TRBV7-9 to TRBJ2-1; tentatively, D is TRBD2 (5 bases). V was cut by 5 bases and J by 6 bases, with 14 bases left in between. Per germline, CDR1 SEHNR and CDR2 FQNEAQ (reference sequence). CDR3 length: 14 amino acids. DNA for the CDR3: TGTGCCAGCAGCGCCCAACTAGTGGGCAATGAGCAGTTCTTC. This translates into CASSAQLVGNEQFF.

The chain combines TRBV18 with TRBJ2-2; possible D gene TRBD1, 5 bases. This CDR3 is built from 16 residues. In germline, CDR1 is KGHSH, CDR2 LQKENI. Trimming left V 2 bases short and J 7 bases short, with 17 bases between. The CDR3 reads CASSPSQGALGGELFF. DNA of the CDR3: TGTGCCAGCTCACCATCCCAGGGCGCCCTAGGCGGGGAGCTGTTTTTT.

The CDR3 spells CAWSPPGTWVYEQYF. The CDR3 bases are TGTGCCTGGAGCCCTCCCGGGACGTGGGTCTACGAGCAGTACTTC. This chain joins TRBV30 and TRBJ2-7; the D call may be TRBD1 or TRBD2 (5 bases each). CDR1 and CDR2 (germline): GTSNPN, SVGIG (reference sequence). This CDR3 has 15 residues. Trimming took off 3 bases at V and 3 bases at J, with 18 bases between the two ends.

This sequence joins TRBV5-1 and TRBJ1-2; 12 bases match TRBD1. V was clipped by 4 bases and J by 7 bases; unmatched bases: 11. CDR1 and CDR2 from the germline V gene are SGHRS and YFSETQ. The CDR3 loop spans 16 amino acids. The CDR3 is CASSGTSGTGGSGYTF. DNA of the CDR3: TGCGCCAGCAGCGGTACGTCCGGGACAGGGGGCTCTGGCTACACCTTC.

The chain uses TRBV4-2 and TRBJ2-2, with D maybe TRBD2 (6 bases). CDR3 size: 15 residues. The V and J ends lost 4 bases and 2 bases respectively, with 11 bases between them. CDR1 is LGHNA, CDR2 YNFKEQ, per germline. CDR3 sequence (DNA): TGTGCCAGCAGCCGGGGTAGCGGAAACACCGGGGAGCTGTTTTTT. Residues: CASSRGSGNTGELFF.

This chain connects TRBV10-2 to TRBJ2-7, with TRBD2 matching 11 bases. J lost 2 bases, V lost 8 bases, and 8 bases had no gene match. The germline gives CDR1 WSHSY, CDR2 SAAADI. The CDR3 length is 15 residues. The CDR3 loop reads CASGLAGATTYEQYF. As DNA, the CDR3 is TGCGCCAGCGGACTAGCGGGCGCAACTACCTACGAGCAGTACTTC.

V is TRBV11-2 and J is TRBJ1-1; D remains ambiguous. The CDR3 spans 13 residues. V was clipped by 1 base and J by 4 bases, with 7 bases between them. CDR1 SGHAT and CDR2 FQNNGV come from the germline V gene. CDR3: CASSLVGSTEAFF. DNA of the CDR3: TGTGCCAGCAGCTTAGTGGGTAGCACTGAAGCTTTCTTT.

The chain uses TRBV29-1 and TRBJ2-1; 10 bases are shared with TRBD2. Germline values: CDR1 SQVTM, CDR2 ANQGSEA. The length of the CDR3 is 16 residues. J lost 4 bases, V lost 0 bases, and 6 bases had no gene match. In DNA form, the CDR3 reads TGCAGCGTTGAAGAAGTAGGTAGCGGGAGGTACAATGAGCAGTTCTTC. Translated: CSVEEVGSGRYNEQFF.

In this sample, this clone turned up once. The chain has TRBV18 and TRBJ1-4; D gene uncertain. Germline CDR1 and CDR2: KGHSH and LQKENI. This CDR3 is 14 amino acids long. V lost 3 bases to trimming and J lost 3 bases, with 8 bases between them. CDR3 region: CASSPREANEKLFF. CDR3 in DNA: TGTGCCAGCTCACCGAGGGAGGCTAATGAAAAACTGTTTTTT.

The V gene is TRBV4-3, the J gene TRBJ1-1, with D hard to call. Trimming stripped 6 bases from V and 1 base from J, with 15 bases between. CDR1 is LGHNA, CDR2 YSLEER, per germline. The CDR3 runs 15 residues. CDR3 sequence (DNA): TGCGCCAGCAGATCTGAGCCCGGGAAGAACACTGAAGCTTTCTTT. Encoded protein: CASRSEPGKNTEAFF.

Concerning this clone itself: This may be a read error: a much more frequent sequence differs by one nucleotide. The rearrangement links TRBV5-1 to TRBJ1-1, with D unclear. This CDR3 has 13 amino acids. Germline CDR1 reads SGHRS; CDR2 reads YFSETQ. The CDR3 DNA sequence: TGCGCCAGCAGCTTGTCGGCTCTCGCTGAAGCTCTCTTT. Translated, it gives CASSLSALAEALF.

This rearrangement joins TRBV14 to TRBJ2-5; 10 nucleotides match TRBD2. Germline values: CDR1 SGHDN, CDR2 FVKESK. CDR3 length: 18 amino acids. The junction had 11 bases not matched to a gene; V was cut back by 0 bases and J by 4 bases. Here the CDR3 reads CASSQDSRSGRAGETQYF. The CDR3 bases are TGTGCCAGCAGCCAAGATTCGAGAAGCGGGAGGGCTGGAGAGACCCAGTACTTC.

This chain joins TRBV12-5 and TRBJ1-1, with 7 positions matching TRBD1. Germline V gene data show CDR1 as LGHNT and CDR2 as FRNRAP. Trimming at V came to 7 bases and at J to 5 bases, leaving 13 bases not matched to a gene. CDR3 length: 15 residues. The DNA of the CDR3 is TGTGCTAGTGCTTTAAAGGGGGCCCGGGGGACTGAAGCTTTCTTT. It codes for CASALKGARGTEAFF.

The CDR3 bases are TGTGCCAGCAGCATCCGGACAGGGGGTCAAGAGACCCAGTACTTC. Amino acid sequence: CASSIRTGGQETQYF. The V call is TRBV13, the J call TRBJ2-5, with 10 bases identical to TRBD1. The CDR3 extends over 15 amino acids. Germline V CDR1 and CDR2: PRHDT, FYEKMQ (reference sequence). With V trimmed by 5 bases and J by 2 bases, 5 bases remained unmatched.

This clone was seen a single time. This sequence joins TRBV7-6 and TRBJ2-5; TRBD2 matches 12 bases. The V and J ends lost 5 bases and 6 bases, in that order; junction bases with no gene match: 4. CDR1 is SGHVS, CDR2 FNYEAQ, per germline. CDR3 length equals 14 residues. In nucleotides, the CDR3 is TGTGCCAGCAGCATGACTAGCGGGAGCCAGACCCAGTACTTC. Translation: CASSMTSGSQTQYF.

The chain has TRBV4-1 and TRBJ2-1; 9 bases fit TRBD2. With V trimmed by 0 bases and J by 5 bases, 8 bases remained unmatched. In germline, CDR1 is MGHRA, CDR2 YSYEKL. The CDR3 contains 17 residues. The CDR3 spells CASSQEWWTSDHNEQFF. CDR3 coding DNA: TGCGCCAGCAGCCAAGAATGGTGGACTAGCGACCACAATGAGCAGTTCTTC.

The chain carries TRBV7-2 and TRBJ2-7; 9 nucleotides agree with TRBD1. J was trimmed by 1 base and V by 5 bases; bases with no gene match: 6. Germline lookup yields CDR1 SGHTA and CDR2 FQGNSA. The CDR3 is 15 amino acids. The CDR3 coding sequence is TGTGCCAGCAGCCGTGACAGGGGGTTTTCCTACGAGCAGTACTTC. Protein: CASSRDRGFSYEQYF.

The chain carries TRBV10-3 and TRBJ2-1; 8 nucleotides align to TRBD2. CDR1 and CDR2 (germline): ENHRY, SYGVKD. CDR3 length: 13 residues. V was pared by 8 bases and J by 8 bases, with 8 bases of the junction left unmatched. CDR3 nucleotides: TGTGCCATCCGGGGGGGAGCGGGAGATGAGCAGTTCTTC. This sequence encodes CAIRGGAGDEQFF.

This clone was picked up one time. The CDR3 reads CASSDGAGGFYEQYF. In nucleotides, the CDR3 is TGTGCCAGCAGCGATGGGGCAGGGGGGTTTTACGAGCAGTACTTC. V is TRBV7-8 and J is TRBJ2-7, with TRBD1 as a possible D gene (7 bases). This CDR3 has 15 amino acids. Deletions cut 5 bases from V and 4 bases from J, with 18 bases between. Germline CDR1 SGHVS, CDR2 FQNEAQ.

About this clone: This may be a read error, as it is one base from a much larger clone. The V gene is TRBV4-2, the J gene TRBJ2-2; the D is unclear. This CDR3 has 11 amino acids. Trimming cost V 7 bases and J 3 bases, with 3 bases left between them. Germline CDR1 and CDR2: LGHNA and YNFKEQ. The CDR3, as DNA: TGTGCCAGCATCCACACCGGGGAGCTGTTTTTT. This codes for CASIHTGELFF.

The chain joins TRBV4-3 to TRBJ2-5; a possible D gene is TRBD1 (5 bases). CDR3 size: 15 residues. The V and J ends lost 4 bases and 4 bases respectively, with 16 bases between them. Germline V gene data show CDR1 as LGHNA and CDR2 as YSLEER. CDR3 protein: CASSRGTLQVETQYF. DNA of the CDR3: TGCGCCAGCAGCCGGGGCACCCTTCAGGTAGAGACCCAGTACTTC.

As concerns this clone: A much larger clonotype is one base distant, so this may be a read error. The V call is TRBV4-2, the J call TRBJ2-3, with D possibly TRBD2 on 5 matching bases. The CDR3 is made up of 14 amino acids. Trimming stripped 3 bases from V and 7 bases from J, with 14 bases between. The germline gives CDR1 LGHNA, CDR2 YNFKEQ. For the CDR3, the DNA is TGTGCCAGCAGCCAGAGCTCTTCCGGGAATACGCAGTATTTT. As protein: CASSQSSSGNTQYF.

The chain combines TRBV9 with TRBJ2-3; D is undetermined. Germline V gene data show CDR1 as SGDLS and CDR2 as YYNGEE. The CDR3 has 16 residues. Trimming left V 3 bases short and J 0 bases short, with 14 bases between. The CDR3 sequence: CASSGSTATSTDTQYF. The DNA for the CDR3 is TGTGCCAGCAGCGGGTCTACGGCTACTAGCACAGATACGCAGTATTTT.